The 28 T cell receptor beta chains given below trace back to one sample, sequenced in a study of lymphopenia after photon versus proton radiotherapy. TCRdb's table, derived via immunoSEQ multiplex PCR, lists solely in-frame clones and lacks some. The sample consists of approximately 170,000 clones, around nine tenths of them appearing once. This specimen was peripheral blood, taken from a patient treated with photon-based radiotherapy. The receptors were gathered from a man aged 50-60 years with gastric cancer.

The gene calls are TRBV28 and TRBJ2-1; TRBD1 aligns across 9 bases. The length of the CDR3 is 15 residues. CDR1 MDHEN and CDR2 SYDVKM come from the germline V gene. V gave up 8 bases and J gave up 8 bases; unmatched junction bases: 13. The CDR3 DNA is TGTGCCAGCGGACTTCCGGGACAGGGTGTCGATGAGCAGTTCTTC. Translated: CASGLPGQGVDEQFF.

The gene calls are TRBV7-2 and TRBJ2-7, with unresolved D. Germline CDR1 SGHTA, CDR2 FQGNSA. The CDR3 contains 13 residues. V was pared by 0 bases and J by 5 bases, with 8 bases between. The CDR3 nucleotides read TGTGCCAGCAGCTTAGCCCGGCAGGACGAGCAGTACTTC. This sequence encodes CASSLARQDEQYF.

This clone occurred once. The rearrangement links TRBV7-9 to TRBJ2-7; D may correspond to TRBD1 or TRBD2 (6 bases each). The CDR3 totals 12 residues. With 5 bases removed from V and 6 bases from J, the gap between germline ends came to 11 bases. Germline V gives CDR1 SEHNR, CDR2 FQNEAQ (reference sequence). The CDR3 bases are TGTGCCAGCAGCCTAGGGGGGTCCGAGCAGTACTTC. It yields the protein CASSLGGSEQYF.

The chain links TRBV5-4 to TRBJ2-7; TRBD1 agrees at 7 bases. The trim removed 4 bases at V and 2 bases at J, leaving 6 bases unmatched. The V gene's germline CDR1 is SGHNT and CDR2 YYREEE (reference sequence). This CDR3 comprises 14 residues. CDR3 in amino acids: CASSPQQGPYEQYF. The CDR3 bases are TGTGCCAGCAGCCCCCAACAGGGGCCCTACGAGCAGTACTTC.

This clone was seen a handful of times. The chain couples TRBV5-4 to TRBJ2-1, with TRBD1 matching 11 bases. Trimming at V came to 3 bases and at J to 8 bases, leaving 7 bases not matched to a gene. This CDR3 contains 15 residues. Germline values: CDR1 SGHNT, CDR2 YYREEE (reference sequence). CDR3: CASSWTGGVRYEQFF. In nucleotides, the CDR3 is TGTGCCAGCAGCTGGACAGGGGGCGTTAGGTATGAGCAGTTCTTC.

Here the CDR3 reads CASREQGATDTQYF. The CDR3 DNA reads as TGTGCCAGCAGGGAGCAGGGGGCGACAGATACGCAGTATTTT. V and J are TRBV27 and TRBJ2-3; 8 bases are shared with TRBD1. Germline V gene lookup returns CDR1 MNHEY and CDR2 SMNVEV (reference sequence). This CDR3 contains 14 residues. Losses at the gene ends were 6 bases for V and 3 bases for J; bases not matched to a gene: 5.

This chain connects TRBV12-5 to TRBJ1-1; D is ambiguous. CDR1 LGHNT and CDR2 FRNRAP come from the germline V gene. V was shortened by 2 bases and J by 2 bases, with 6 bases between the two germline ends. This CDR3 spans 13 amino acids. CDR3 region: CASGLRPNTEAFF. CDR3 DNA: TGTGCTAGTGGTTTGCGTCCCAACACTGAAGCTTTCTTT.

V and J are TRBV6-5 and TRBJ2-1; a possible D gene is TRBD2 (6 bases). This CDR3 contains 15 residues. CDR1 is MNHEY and CDR2 is SVGAGI in the germline V gene. V dropped 5 bases and J dropped 0 bases, with 11 bases sitting between them. The CDR3 is CASSRAGASYNEQFF. As DNA, the CDR3 is TGTGCCAGCAGTAGAGCGGGTGCCTCCTACAATGAGCAGTTCTTC.

V gene TRBV30 combines with J gene TRBJ1-4; TRBD1 matches 7 bases. Unmatched junction bases numbered 12, after V lost 0 bases and J lost 5 bases. This CDR3 is 17 amino acids long. Looked up from germline, CDR1 is GTSNPN and CDR2 is SVGIG (reference sequence). Written as DNA, the CDR3 is TGTGCCTGGAGTGTAAATCCCCTGACAGGGCGGAATGAAAAACTGTTTTTT. Residues: CAWSVNPLTGRNEKLFF.

This chain links TRBV10-1 with TRBJ2-1; 11 bases map to TRBD2. J was trimmed by 7 bases and V by 3 bases; bases with no gene match: 8. Germline assignment: CDR1 WNHNN and CDR2 SYGVQD (reference sequence). The CDR3 is 16 residues long. The CDR3 reads CASSEYLAGGRNEQFF. CDR3 coding DNA: TGCGCCAGCAGTGAATACCTAGCGGGAGGTAGGAATGAGCAGTTCTTC.

This clone is a singleton in its sample. The V and J genes are TRBV28 and TRBJ1-2; D uncertain. This CDR3 spans 17 amino acids. Trimming pared 3 bases from V and 2 bases from J, leaving 19 bases between. Germline CDR1 reads MDHEN; CDR2 reads SYDVKM. The CDR3 loop reads CASSFSSGGSRNYGYTF. CDR3 DNA sequence: TGTGCCAGCAGTTTCTCTTCCGGCGGAAGTAGGAACTATGGCTACACCTTC.

As to this clone: The junction and the germline gene differ at one end; a read error may be behind it. V gene TRBV5-4 combines with J gene TRBJ2-2, with D uncertain. Germline V CDR1 and CDR2: SGHNT, YYREEE (reference sequence). The CDR3 covers 13 residues. The CDR3 DNA is TGTGCCAGCACGAATAGGAACGCCGGGGAGCTGTTTTTT. Residues: CASTNRNAGELFF.

This chain links TRBV28 with TRBJ1-5; 8 bases align to TRBD1. Trimming cost V 8 bases and J 3 bases; bases outside gene matches: 9. CDR1 MDHEN and CDR2 SYDVKM come from the germline V gene. This CDR3 is 15 amino acids long. In nucleotides, the CDR3 is TGTGCCAGCTTACACCGGGACAGGATCAATCAGCCCCAGCATTTT. Amino acid sequence: CASLHRDRINQPQHF.

J is TRBJ2-7 and V is TRBV9; D not certain. Germline values: CDR1 SGDLS, CDR2 YYNGEE. With 3 bases removed from V and 5 bases from J, the gap between germline ends came to 9 bases. The CDR3 extends over 12 amino acids. The CDR3: CASSAFNDEQYF. CDR3 DNA sequence: TGTGCCAGCAGCGCCTTCAACGACGAGCAGTACTTC. Full variable domain (remainder filled in from reference TRBV9 and TRBJ2-7): DSGVTQTPKHLITATGQRVTLRCSPRSGDLSVYWYQQSLDQGLQFLIQYYNGEERAKGNILERFSAQQFPDLHSELNLSSLELGDSALYFCASSAFNDEQYFGPGTRLTVT.

The chain carries TRBV27 and TRBJ2-2; 9 bases line up with TRBD1. Germline trimming cut 6 bases from V and 7 bases from J; bases unmatched to any gene: 9. Germline V gene data show CDR1 as MNHEY and CDR2 as SMNVEV (reference sequence). The CDR3 contains 15 residues. CDR3 nucleotide sequence: TGTGCCAGCAGCTTCAAAACAGGGGGCCTCGGGGAGCTGTTTTTT. Protein product: CASSFKTGGLGELFF.

This clone appeared a few times. The V call is TRBV7-9, the J call TRBJ1-2; the D gene is possibly TRBD1 (6 bases). This CDR3 is 16 amino acids long. The germline gives CDR1 SEHNR, CDR2 FQNEAQ (reference sequence). With 2 bases removed from V and 4 bases from J, the gap between germline ends came to 17 bases. The CDR3 coding sequence is TGTGCCAGCAGCTTACGGTCCCTACAGGGAAGCTATGGCTACACCTTC. Its protein product is CASSLRSLQGSYGYTF.

In this sample, this clone turned up a few times. The chain recombines TRBV7-8 with TRBJ2-5, with 8 bases aligning to TRBD2. This CDR3 has 13 residues. The V and J ends lost 4 bases and 9 bases, in that order; junction bases with no gene match: 7. Germline V gene lookup returns CDR1 SGHVS and CDR2 FQNEAQ. This CDR3 reads CASSSGLARAQYF. The CDR3 nucleotides read TGTGCCAGCAGCTCAGGACTAGCTCGGGCCCAGTACTTC.

The gene calls are TRBV15 and TRBJ2-1, with 12 bases aligning to TRBD2. The V and J ends lost 0 bases and 5 bases, in that order; junction bases with no gene match: 8. In germline, CDR1 is LNHNV, CDR2 YYDKDF (reference sequence). This CDR3 spans 18 amino acids. The CDR3 is CATSRDSLLAGGHNEQFF. The CDR3 region has the DNA TGTGCCACCAGCAGAGATTCCCTACTAGCGGGAGGCCACAATGAGCAGTTCTTC.

This chain uses TRBV29-1 with TRBJ2-5; 15 bases are shared with TRBD2. This CDR3 region has 19 residues. In germline, CDR1 is SQVTM, CDR2 ANQGSEA. The V segment lost 0 bases and the J segment 1 base; nucleotides outside the gene matches: 9. The CDR3 DNA reads TGCAGCGTTGAAGAGGGGACTAGCGGGAGGCCTACCTCCCAAGAGACCCAGTACTTC. Protein sequence: CSVEEGTSGRPTSQETQYF.

This chain uses TRBV29-1 with TRBJ1-1, with D uncertain. Germline V CDR1 and CDR2: SQVTM, ANQGSEA. The CDR3 contains 13 residues. V lost 6 bases, J lost 0 bases, and 11 bases lay in between. The CDR3 loop reads CSVSKSMNTEAFF. DNA for the CDR3: TGCAGCGTCTCTAAGTCGATGAACACTGAAGCTTTCTTT.

The chain joins TRBV5-4 to TRBJ2-5, with 10 nucleotides matching TRBD2. Germline-derived CDR1 and CDR2 are SGHNT and YYREEE (reference sequence). The ends lost 0 bases at V and 5 bases at J; junction bases unmatched: 10. The CDR3 contains 17 residues. CDR3 sequence reads: CASSLGGAGGPQETQYF. DNA of the CDR3: TGTGCCAGCAGCTTGGGTGGAGCGGGAGGGCCCCAGGAGACCCAGTACTTC.

The chain couples TRBV29-1 to TRBJ2-1, with 13 bases that match TRBD2. V was pared by 2 bases and J by 4 bases, with 8 bases of the junction left unmatched. The CDR3 length is 17 residues. Germline loops: CDR1 SQVTM, CDR2 ANQGSEA. The CDR3 DNA is TGCAGCGTTGAACGAGAGGGACTAGCGGGACCTTACAATGAGCAGTTCTTC. Amino acid sequence: CSVEREGLAGPYNEQFF.

In this sample, this clone turned up once. The chain carries TRBV29-1 and TRBJ2-2; TRBD2 agrees at 8 bases. Germline V gene sequence: CDR1 SQVTM, CDR2 ANQGSEA. This CDR3 is 15 amino acids long. V lost 3 bases and J lost 1; bases outside the gene matches: 4. This CDR3 reads CSVEIAGRNTGELFF. The CDR3 bases are TGCAGCGTTGAGATAGCGGGAAGGAACACCGGGGAGCTGTTTTTT.

The chain links TRBV7-9 to TRBJ2-2; 9 nucleotides line up with TRBD1. CDR1 is SEHNR and CDR2 is FQNEAQ in the germline V gene (reference sequence). There are 16 residues in the CDR3. The V segment lost 4 bases and the J segment 0 bases; nucleotides outside the gene matches: 3. DNA of the CDR3: TGTGCCAGCAGCTCCCGGGACAGGGCGAACACCGGGGAGCTGTTTTTT. Its protein product is CASSSRDRANTGELFF.

The chain uses TRBV7-3 and TRBJ2-1, with 8 bases identical to TRBD2. The V gene's germline CDR1 is SGHTA and CDR2 FQGTGA. The CDR3 consists of 15 residues. V trimming: 5 bases; J trimming: 4 bases; junction bases outside the gene matches: 7. The CDR3, as DNA: TGTGCCAGCAGCCGAACTAGCGGAGGGTACAATGAGCAGTTCTTC. Encoded protein: CASSRTSGGYNEQFF.

The gene calls are TRBV27 and TRBJ2-2; D possibly uses TRBD1 or TRBD2 (5 bases each). The CDR3 length is 15 residues. Deletions cut 3 bases from V and 0 bases from J, with 8 bases between. Germline V CDR1 and CDR2: MNHEY, SMNVEV (reference sequence). CDR3 residues: CASSLGPPNTGELFF. The CDR3 DNA sequence: TGTGCCAGCAGTTTGGGACCGCCGAACACCGGGGAGCTGTTTTTT.

The V call is TRBV6-5, the J call TRBJ2-7, with 9 bases identical to TRBD1. CDR3 size: 14 residues. Germline loops: CDR1 MNHEY, CDR2 SVGAGI. The V and J ends lost 6 bases and 7 bases, in that order; junction bases with no gene match: 10. The CDR3 region has the DNA TGTGCCAGCAGCCCGGGACAGGGAACGGGTGAGCAGTACTTC. It encodes CASSPGQGTGEQYF.

This clone came up once. This sequence joins TRBV4-3 and TRBJ2-4; the D gene is possibly TRBD2 (5 bases). This CDR3 has 15 residues. The germline CDR1 and CDR2 sequences are LGHNA and YSLEER. V lost 4 bases and J lost 1, with 11 bases in between. The CDR3 loop reads CASSRERGAKNIQYF. Here the CDR3 DNA reads TGCGCCAGCAGCCGAGAGAGAGGGGCCAAAAACATTCAGTACTTC.